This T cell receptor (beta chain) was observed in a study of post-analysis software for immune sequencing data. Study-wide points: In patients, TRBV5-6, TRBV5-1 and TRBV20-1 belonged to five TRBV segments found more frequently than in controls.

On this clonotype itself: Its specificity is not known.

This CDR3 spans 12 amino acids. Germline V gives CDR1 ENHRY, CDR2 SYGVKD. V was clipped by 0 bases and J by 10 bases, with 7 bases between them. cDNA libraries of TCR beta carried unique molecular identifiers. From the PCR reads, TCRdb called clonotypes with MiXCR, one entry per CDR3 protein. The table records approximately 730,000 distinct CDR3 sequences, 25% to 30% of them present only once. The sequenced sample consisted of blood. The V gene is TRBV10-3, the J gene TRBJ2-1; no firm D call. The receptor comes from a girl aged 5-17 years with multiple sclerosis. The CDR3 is CAISESGWEQFF. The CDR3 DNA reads TGTGCCATCAGTGAGTCGGGCTGGGAGCAGTTCTTC.